A single sample gave rise to the 6 T cell receptor beta chains below, sequenced in a study of post-analysis software for immune sequencing data. General observations from the study: Four or five TRBV segments occurring more often in patients than controls included TRBV5-6, TRBV5-1 and TRBV20-1.

Built from TCR beta cDNA, the libraries had unique molecular identifiers in them. TCRdb re-analysed the PCR reads in MiXCR, keeping a single row per CDR3 protein. This table has hundreds of thousands of distinct CDR3 sequences, about 32% appearing once. No antigen has been identified for these receptors. Sequencing was done on a sample of blood. Receptors were obtained from a girl aged 5 to 17 with multiple sclerosis.

The table lists this clonotype with a few counts. The J gene is TRBJ2-7, the V gene TRBV5-1, with 9 bases fitting TRBD2. The CDR3 has 15 amino acids. V was pared by 0 bases and J by 6 bases, with 7 bases of the junction left unmatched. Germline lookup yields CDR1 SGHRS and CDR2 YFSETQ. CDR3 protein: CASSLEGGRAAEQYF. The DNA of the CDR3 is TGCGCCAGCAGCTTGGAGGGCGGGAGGGCCGCCGAGCAGTACTTC. The full variable domain, its missing parts supplied by reference TRBV5-1 and TRBJ2-7, is KAGVTQTPRYLIKTRGQQVTLSCSPISGHRSVSWYQQTPGQGLQFLFEYFSETQRNKGNFPGRFSGRQFSNSRSEMNVSTLELGDSALYLCASSLEGGRAAEQYFGPGTRLTVT.

The chain recombines TRBV2 with TRBJ2-1; 10 bases are shared with TRBD2. Germline values: CDR1 SNHLY, CDR2 FYNNEI. This CDR3 comprises 15 residues. V shed 4 bases and J 9 bases; nucleotides not matched to a gene: 9. The CDR3 here is CASSGEREGRGEQFF. In DNA, the CDR3 is TGTGCCAGCAGTGGAGAGCGGGAGGGCCGAGGTGAGCAGTTCTTC. Using reference TRBV2 and TRBJ2-1 for the parts outside the CDR3, the full variable domain is EPEVTQTPSHQVTQMGQEVILRCVPISNHLYFYWYRQILGQKVEFLVSFYNNEISEKSEIFDDQFSVERPDGSNFTLKIRSTKLEDSAMYFCASSGEREGRGEQFFGPGTRLTVL.

The chain combines TRBV20-1 with TRBJ2-5, with TRBD1 matching over 8 bases. Germline V lookup: CDR1 DFQATT, CDR2 SNEGSKA (reference sequence). The CDR3 covers 11 residues. V was clipped by 6 bases and J by 8 bases; unmatched bases: 5. The CDR3 is CSANQGATQYF. Here the CDR3 DNA reads TGCAGTGCCAATCAGGGGGCTACCCAGTACTTC.

This clonotype was seen a handful of times. V usage is TRBV4-2 and J usage is TRBJ1-2; tentative D call: TRBD1 (5 bases). CDR1 is LGHNA and CDR2 is YNFKEQ in the germline V gene. Trimming shortened V by 4 bases and J by 4 bases, and 16 bases separated the two germline ends. CDR3 length: 15 amino acids. The CDR3 loop is CASSLSERGPYGYTF. In nucleotides, the CDR3 is TGTGCCAGCAGCCTCAGCGAGCGGGGCCCCTATGGCTACACCTTC.

This clonotype was recorded many times. The V call is TRBV29-1, the J call TRBJ1-2; D is uncertain. Trimming stripped 1 base from V and 5 bases from J, with 8 bases between. CDR3 length: 12 amino acids. Germline V gene sequence: CDR1 SQVTM, CDR2 ANQGSEA. CDR3 in DNA: TGCAGCGTTGAAGGACGGAAATATGGCTACACCTTC. Translated: CSVEGRKYGYTF.

This rearrangement joins TRBV2 to TRBJ1-2; D not certain. The CDR3 has 13 amino acids. Germline-derived CDR1 and CDR2 are SNHLY and FYNNEI. V gave up 7 bases and J gave up 7 bases, with 16 bases separating them. CDR3: CASTTGGISGYTF. Here the CDR3 DNA reads TGTGCCAGCACGACGGGTGGGATATCTGGCTACACCTTC.